The 32 T cell receptor beta chains reported below all come from one sample, sequenced in a study of spatial heterogeneity in lung cancer. Time point described: sample taken at primary tumor resection. Whole RNA was taken from tumor, nontumor lung or frozen PBMC; it was then sequenced unsorted. TCRdb itself ran the 5' RACE reads through MiXCR, one entry per CDR3 protein. The sample records 7,200 or so distinct CDR3 sequences, 3% to 5% being singletons. Material: normal lung tissue next to the tumor, obtained at surgery. The receptors shown here come from a female donor with early-stage non-small cell lung cancer.

This clonotype was observed at least ten times. This chain joins TRBV4-1 and TRBJ2-5; no firm D call. The V gene lost 0 bases and the J gene lost 2 bases, with 10 bases spanning the gap. CDR3 length equals 15 residues. Germline V gene lookup returns CDR1 MGHRA and CDR2 YSYEKL. The CDR3 loop reads CASSQDLAVQETQYF. The CDR3, as DNA: TGCGCCAGCAGCCAAGATCTGGCTGTACAAGAGACCCAGTACTTC.

This clonotype is judged large. V is TRBV10-1 and J is TRBJ1-1, with D possibly TRBD1 on 5 matching bases. Germline assignment: CDR1 WNHNN and CDR2 SYGVQD (reference sequence). V lost 6 bases and J 1 base, leaving 9 bases between the germline ends. CDR3 length equals 13 residues. CDR3: CASSRGQNTEAFF. CDR3 DNA: TGCGCCAGCAGCCGCGGACAGAACACTGAAGCTTTCTTT.

In this sample, this clonotype turned up many times. The chain couples TRBV6-5 to TRBJ1-6; TRBD1 matches at 8 bases. There are 19 residues in the CDR3. Germline CDR1 MNHEY, CDR2 SVGAGI. The J segment lost 4 bases and the V segment lost 2 bases, leaving 13 bases of the junction unmatched. The chain's CDR3 is CASSYKGTGNTAYNSPLHF. CDR3 nucleotide sequence: TGTGCCAGCAGTTACAAAGGGACAGGCAACACAGCGTATAATTCACCCCTCCACTTT.

This clonotype was seen repeatedly, ten times or more. J is TRBJ2-1 and V is TRBV24-1; TRBD2 aligns across 14 bases. The CDR3 is 13 residues long. Losses at the gene ends were 9 bases for V and 7 bases for J; bases not matched to a gene: 1. Germline-derived CDR1 and CDR2 are KGHDR and SFDVKD. The CDR3 nucleotides are TGTGCCACCGGGACTAGCGGGAGTAATGAGCAGTTCTTC. This encodes CATGTSGSNEQFF.

This clonotype appeared many times. The chain recombines TRBV20-1 with TRBJ1-4; D not resolved. V dropped 0 bases and J dropped 1 base, with 6 bases sitting between them. The germline gives CDR1 DFQATT, CDR2 SNEGSKA (reference sequence). The length of the CDR3 is 14 residues. The CDR3, as DNA: TGCAGTGCTAGAGAACCGGGAACTAATGAAAAACTGTTTTTT. Its translation is CSAREPGTNEKLFF.

In its sample, this clonotype ranks as medium-sized. The chain combines TRBV6-5 with TRBJ1-1; no reliable D call. Germline V gives CDR1 MNHEY, CDR2 SVGAGI. Trimming removed 7 bases at V and 0 bases at J, with 9 bases between. This CDR3 has 13 amino acids. The CDR3 nucleotides are TGTGCCAGCACCTCAACCCTGAACACTGAAGCTTTCTTT. Translating it yields CASTSTLNTEAFF.

This clonotype is medium-sized within its sample. The V gene is TRBV23-1, the J gene TRBJ2-2; the D is unclear. TRBV23-1 qualifies as an ORF whose function is uncertain. The CDR3 is 15 amino acids. V gave up 0 bases and J gave up 5 bases, with 10 bases separating them. The DNA for the CDR3 is TGCGCCAGCAGTCAATCTGCAGGTGTAACCGGGGAGCTGTTTTTT. It translates to CASSQSAGVTGELFF.

This clonotype was counted at least ten times. The CDR3 region has the DNA TGTGCCAGCAGCTTGGGCAATGAGCAGTTCTTC. Its translation is CASSLGNEQFF. The chain couples TRBV5-6 to TRBJ2-1; D gene uncertain. Per the germline V gene, CDR1 is SGHDT and CDR2 is YYEEEE. This CDR3 has 11 residues. V lost 0 bases to trimming and J lost 6 bases, with 1 base between them.

In its sample, this clonotype was seen many times. The chain joins TRBV10-1 to TRBJ2-3; the D gene is possibly TRBD2 (7 bases). The CDR3 is 16 residues long. Per germline, CDR1 WNHNN and CDR2 SYGVQD (reference sequence). The V and J ends lost 0 bases and 5 bases respectively, with 15 bases between them. DNA for the CDR3: TGCGCCAGCAGTGAGTCAACGGCGGGGGCGGGAGATACGCAGTATTTT. This sequence encodes CASSESTAGAGDTQYF.

This clonotype came up many times. This chain links TRBV28 with TRBJ2-7, with TRBD1 matching 9 bases. CDR1 and CDR2 from the germline V gene are MDHEN and SYDVKM. V dropped 5 bases and J dropped 1; count of bases not matched to a gene: 9. The CDR3 extends over 16 amino acids. The CDR3 loop is CASSPTWTGESYEQYF. DNA of the CDR3: TGTGCCAGCAGTCCAACCTGGACAGGGGAATCCTACGAGCAGTACTTC.

This clonotype occurred many times. The chain employs TRBV19 and TRBJ1-5, with TRBD1 matching over 8 bases. CDR1 is LNHDA, CDR2 SQIVND, per germline (reference sequence). V gave up 6 bases and J gave up 5 bases; unmatched junction bases: 3. This CDR3 region has 13 residues. The DNA for the CDR3 is TGTGCCAGTAGCGAACAGGGGGATCAGCCCCAGCATTTT. Protein: CASSEQGDQPQHF.

The chain carries TRBV5-6 and TRBJ1-6; unclear D gene. Trimming stripped 3 bases from V and 3 bases from J, with 13 bases between. The CDR3 loop spans 16 amino acids. CDR1 and CDR2 from the germline V gene are SGHDT and YYEEEE. The CDR3 protein is CASSSERVRYNSPLHF. In DNA, the CDR3 is TGTGCCAGCAGCTCGGAGAGGGTACGCTATAATTCACCCCTCCACTTT.

This clonotype was seen only once. V usage is TRBV20-1 and J usage is TRBJ1-5; the D gene is possibly TRBD1 (6 bases). Germline V gene data show CDR1 as DFQATT and CDR2 as SNEGSKA (reference sequence). The CDR3 length is 15 residues. V was pared by 3 bases and J by 1 base, with 13 bases between. CDR3 sequence: CSASRGGGSNQPQHF. The CDR3 nucleotides read TGCAGTGCTAGTAGGGGGGGAGGGAGCAATCAGCCCCAGCATTTT.

This clonotype was detected a few times. V gene TRBV28 combines with J gene TRBJ2-1; TRBD2 agrees at 12 bases. The germline CDR1 and CDR2 sequences are MDHEN and SYDVKM. The CDR3 totals 18 residues. J lost 0 bases, V lost 2 bases, and 5 bases had no gene match. CDR3 DNA sequence: TGTGCCAGCAGTTTACTAGCGGGAGGGCAGGGCTCCTACAATGAGCAGTTCTTC. As protein: CASSLLAGGQGSYNEQFF.

This clonotype was seen repeatedly, ten times or more. V and J are TRBV29-1 and TRBJ2-7; weak D call: TRBD1 (6 bases). From germline, CDR1 is SQVTM and CDR2 ANQGSEA. The length of the CDR3 is 14 residues. Trimming stripped 4 bases from V and 4 bases from J, with 17 bases between. The CDR3 reads CSVVSRGGGYEQYF. In nucleotides, the CDR3 is TGCAGCGTTGTCTCGCGTGGGGGCGGATACGAGCAGTACTTC.

This clonotype occurred many times. The rearrangement links TRBV7-2 to TRBJ2-3, with D tentatively TRBD2 (7 bases). The germline V and J ends were trimmed by 6 bases and 7 bases, with 20 bases remaining between them. The length of the CDR3 is 15 residues. Germline lookup yields CDR1 SGHTA and CDR2 FQGNSA. CDR3 region: CASRTAGGGGYTQYF. CDR3 DNA: TGTGCCAGCAGGACAGCTGGCGGGGGCGGGTATACGCAGTATTTT.

This clonotype is labeled medium-sized. The chain is built from TRBV10-3 and TRBJ2-7; TRBD1 matches 7 bases. Trimming took 6 bases from V and 0 from J; bases not matched to a gene: 8. From germline, CDR1 is ENHRY and CDR2 SYGVKD. CDR3 size: 15 residues. In DNA form, the CDR3 reads TGTGCCATCAGAGGGGGCCCGGACAGCTCCTACGAGCAGTACTTC. Protein: CAIRGGPDSSYEQYF.

At least ten counts were recorded for this clonotype. The V call is TRBV20-1, the J call TRBJ1-1; D gene uncertain. Trimming stripped 3 bases from V and 0 bases from J, with 11 bases between. The CDR3 totals 14 residues. Germline lookup yields CDR1 DFQATT and CDR2 SNEGSKA (reference sequence). Here the CDR3 DNA reads TGCAGTGCTAGTACAGAGGTACTGAACACTGAAGCTTTCTTT. Its translation: CSASTEVLNTEAFF.

At least ten counts were recorded for this clonotype. The chain combines TRBV7-2 with TRBJ2-7, with D possibly being TRBD1 (5 bases). The V and J ends lost 5 bases and 1 base respectively, with 18 bases between them. This CDR3 has 16 residues. CDR1 and CDR2 from the germline V gene are SGHTA and FQGNSA. In nucleotides, the CDR3 is TGTGCCAGCAGCCGCTCGCCACAGGTTTTTTCCTACGAGCAGTACTTC. This codes for CASSRSPQVFSYEQYF.

In its sample, this clonotype was seen many times. This chain connects TRBV6-5 to TRBJ1-4, with 7 bases matching TRBD1. V shed 6 bases, J shed 8 bases, and the junction held 12 bases outside the gene matches. The CDR3 totals 15 residues. Germline CDR1 reads MNHEY; CDR2 reads SVGAGI. CDR3: CASRTTGTAGEKLFF. CDR3 nucleotide sequence: TGTGCCAGCAGAACGACCGGGACAGCGGGAGAAAAACTGTTTTTT.

By frequency in the sample, this clonotype is medium-sized. DNA of the CDR3: TGCGCCAGCAGCCGGGTGGGGGGCGCGGGAGGCAATGAGCAGTTCTTC. Protein: CASSRVGGAGGNEQFF. V and J are TRBV4-3 and TRBJ2-1; 8 bases align to TRBD2. V lost 4 bases and J lost 6; bases outside the gene matches: 11. CDR1 is LGHNA and CDR2 is YSLEER in the germline V gene. This CDR3 spans 16 amino acids.

This clonotype was observed at least ten times. The chain recombines TRBV7-2 with TRBJ2-7; no definite D call. The CDR3 is 11 amino acids. Germline CDR1 reads SGHTA; CDR2 reads FQGNSA. With 5 bases removed from V and 3 bases from J, the gap between germline ends came to 5 bases. In DNA form, the CDR3 reads TGTGCCAGCAGCCCTATCTACGAGCAGTACTTC. Encoded protein: CASSPIYEQYF.

In this sample, this clonotype turned up many times. The rearrangement joins TRBV11-2 to TRBJ2-3; D perhaps matches TRBD2 (5 bases). This CDR3 is built from 14 residues. Germline V gene sequence: CDR1 SGHAT, CDR2 FQNNGV. V shed 3 bases and J shed 7 bases, with 14 bases lying between them. The CDR3 DNA reads TGTGCCAGCAGCTTGGCCCGGGGAAGTCATACGCAGTATTTT. Its translation is CASSLARGSHTQYF.

By its share, this clonotype is medium-sized. The genes are TRBV29-1 and TRBJ1-1, with D unresolved. CDR3 length equals 10 residues. Germline V gene lookup returns CDR1 SQVTM and CDR2 ANQGSEA. V was shortened by 2 bases and J by 2 bases, with 0 bases between the two germline ends. The CDR3 loop is CSVENTEAFF. The CDR3 bases are TGCAGCGTTGAAAACACTGAAGCTTTCTTT.

This clonotype was seen at least ten times. The genes are TRBV7-9 and TRBJ2-7, with 7 nucleotides matching TRBD1. Per germline, CDR1 SEHNR and CDR2 FQNEAQ (reference sequence). CDR3 length equals 15 residues. J gave up 2 bases and V 3 bases, and 7 bases lay outside the gene matches. The CDR3 DNA is TGTGCCAGCAGCTTGCCCCAGACAGGGACCTACGAGCAGTACTTC. Translation gives CASSLPQTGTYEQYF.

In its sample, this clonotype was seen many times. CDR3 residues: CASSSTGNQPQHF. CDR3 coding DNA: TGTGCCAGCAGTTCAACAGGGAATCAGCCCCAGCATTTT. V usage is TRBV6-2 or TRBV6-3 and J usage is TRBJ1-5; possibly TRBD1 for D (6 bases). Germline V gene data show CDR1 as MNHEY and CDR2 as SVGEGT. V lost 4 bases and J lost 4, with 8 bases in between. This CDR3 region has 13 residues.

There are many counts of this clonotype. The rearrangement uses TRBV20-1 and TRBJ1-5; unclear D gene. Germline V gene lookup returns CDR1 DFQATT and CDR2 SNEGSKA (reference sequence). The ends were cut back, 2 bases at V and 7 bases at J, with 15 bases in the middle. The CDR3 totals 14 residues. The CDR3 region is CSARNLGASQPQHF. Here the CDR3 DNA reads TGCAGTGCTAGAAATCTGGGCGCAAGCCAGCCCCAGCATTTT.

By sample share, this clonotype is medium-sized. The rearrangement links TRBV11-2 to TRBJ2-5, with TRBD2 matching 13 bases. V lost 2 bases, J lost 1 base, and 4 bases stayed unmatched. CDR1 is SGHAT and CDR2 is FQNNGV in the germline V gene. The CDR3 length is 17 residues. This CDR3 reads CASSLWGLAGTQETQYF. CDR3 DNA sequence: TGTGCCAGCAGCTTATGGGGACTAGCGGGGACCCAAGAGACCCAGTACTTC.

This clonotype was seen ten or more times. The rearrangement uses TRBV6-2 or TRBV6-3 and TRBJ2-3; D is undetermined. The CDR3 covers 14 residues. Trimming took off 2 bases at V and 0 bases at J, with 6 bases between the two ends. The germline CDR1 and CDR2 sequences are MNHEY and SVGEGT. CDR3 coding DNA: TGTGCCAGCAGTTACGCTGTCAGCACAGATACGCAGTATTTT. Translated, it gives CASSYAVSTDTQYF.

By its share, this clonotype is medium-sized. The rearrangement uses TRBV4-1 and TRBJ2-5; D unclear. This CDR3 region has 17 residues. Germline V CDR1 and CDR2: MGHRA, YSYEKL. Trimming took 1 base from V and 4 from J, leaving 19 bases between them. The CDR3 region is CASSQVAAPRPGETQYF. The CDR3, as DNA: TGCGCCAGCAGCCAAGTGGCGGCGCCCCGCCCCGGAGAGACCCAGTACTTC.

This clonotype was detected many times. The chain carries TRBV20-1 and TRBJ1-2; 10 nucleotides agree with TRBD1. The junction had 18 bases not matched to a gene; V was cut back by 4 bases and J by 4 bases. In germline, CDR1 is DFQATT, CDR2 SNEGSKA (reference sequence). This CDR3 has 18 residues. As DNA, the CDR3 is TGCAGTGCTAAATTCCGGGACAGGGGAATTTTAGCAATCTATGGCTACACCTTC. Protein: CSAKFRDRGILAIYGYTF.

By share, this clonotype ranks as medium-sized. J is TRBJ2-2 and V is TRBV7-9; D call uncertain. The germline V gene encodes CDR1 SEHNR and CDR2 FQNEAQ (reference sequence). CDR3 length: 12 residues. Between the trimmed V and J ends, which lost 7 bases and 9 bases, there was a span of 12 bases. CDR3 protein: CASTPSGRELFF. The CDR3 nucleotides are TGTGCCAGCACCCCCTCAGGCCGGGAGCTGTTTTTT. The full variable domain, rest sourced from reference TRBV7-9 and TRBJ2-2, is DTGVSQNPRHKITKRGQNVTFRCDPISEHNRLYWYRQTLGQGPEFLTYFQNEAQLEKSRLLSDRFSAERPKGSFSTLEIQRTEQGDSAMYLCASTPSGRELFFGEGSRLTVL.